This T cell receptor (beta chain) was recorded in a study of T cells in localized non-small cell lung cancer. TCRdb keeps only in-frame clones here, not all; method: immunoSEQ multiplex PCR. The sample lists over a thousand clones, roughly 20% occurring once. On this clone itself: Its matching antigen is unknown.

General study points: The highest T cell clonality was in uninvolved adjacent lung, above tumor. A raised T cell density in blood coincided with lengthier overall survival. Within adjacent lung there appeared a median approximately 60 of the top 100 tumor clones. Since sequencing was restricted to only one region of the tumor, intratumor heterogeneity remains a possibility.

The sequence was collected from a male donor aged 60 or over with stage III squamous cell lung carcinoma. The sequenced sample was lung tumor tissue, obtained before any cancer treatment.

CDR3 amino acids: CASSGDSTSVEQFF. The CDR3 bases are TGTGCCAGCAGTGGGGACTCCACGTCGGTCGAGCAGTTCTTC. The rearrangement uses TRBV2 and TRBJ2-1; D is perhaps TRBD2 (6 bases). Trimming shortened V by 4 bases and J by 10 bases, and 17 bases separated the two germline ends. Germline values: CDR1 SNHLY, CDR2 FYNNEI. The CDR3 spans 14 residues.